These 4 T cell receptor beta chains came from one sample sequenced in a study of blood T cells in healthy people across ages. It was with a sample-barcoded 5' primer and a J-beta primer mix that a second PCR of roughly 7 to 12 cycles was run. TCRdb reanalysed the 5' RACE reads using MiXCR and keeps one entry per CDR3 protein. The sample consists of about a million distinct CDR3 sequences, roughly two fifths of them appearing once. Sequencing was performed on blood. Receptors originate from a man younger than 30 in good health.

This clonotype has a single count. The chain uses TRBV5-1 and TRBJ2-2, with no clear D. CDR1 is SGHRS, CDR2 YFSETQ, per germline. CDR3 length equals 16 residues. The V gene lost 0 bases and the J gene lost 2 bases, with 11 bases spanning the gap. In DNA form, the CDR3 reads TGCGCCAGCAGCTTGGCCGGCCAGGTAAACACCGGGGAGCTGTTTTTT. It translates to CASSLAGQVNTGELFF.

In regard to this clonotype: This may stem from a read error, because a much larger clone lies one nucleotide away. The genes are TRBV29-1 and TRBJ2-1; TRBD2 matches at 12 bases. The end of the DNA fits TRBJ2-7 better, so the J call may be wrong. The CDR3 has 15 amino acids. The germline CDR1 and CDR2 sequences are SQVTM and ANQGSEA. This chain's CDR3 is CSVLTSGGTYNEQYF. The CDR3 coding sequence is TGCAGCGTCCTAACTAGCGGGGGGACCTACAATGAGCAGTACTTC.

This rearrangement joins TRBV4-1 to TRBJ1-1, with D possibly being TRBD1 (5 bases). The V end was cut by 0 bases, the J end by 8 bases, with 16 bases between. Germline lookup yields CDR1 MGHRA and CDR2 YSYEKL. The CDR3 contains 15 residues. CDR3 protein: CASSQDVLEGSEAFF. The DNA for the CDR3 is TGCGCCAGCAGCCAAGATGTCTTGGAGGGGTCGGAAGCTTTCTTT.

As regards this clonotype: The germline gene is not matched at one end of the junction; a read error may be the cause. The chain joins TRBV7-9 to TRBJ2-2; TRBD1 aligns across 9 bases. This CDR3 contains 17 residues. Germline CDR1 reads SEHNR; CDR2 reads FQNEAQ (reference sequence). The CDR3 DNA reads TGTGCCAGCAGCTTAGAAGCGGGACAGGGAAATCCCGGGGAACTGTTTTTT. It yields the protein CASSLEAGQGNPGELFF.